This TCR beta chain emerged from a study of cytomegalovirus exposure and HLA in healthy donors. Turning to the study itself: Roughly 89 million unique TCR sequences came from HLA-typed donors in an early release. Study-wide results and caveats: According to a later analysis, most TCR beta chains associated with CMV appeared HLA-restricted. In a later analysis, HLA-associated beta chains showed higher expansion and lower generation probabilities than comparable chains. No immune exposure information besides CMV serostatus was available.

Primers included in the PCR were 60 Vbeta and 13 Jbeta primers. Profiled with immunoSEQ multiplex PCR; TCRdb holds only in-frame clones, not every one. Here the sample spans about 180,000 clones, approximately 88% being singletons. CDR1 LNHDA and CDR2 SQIVND come from the germline V gene (reference sequence). The CDR3 is made up of 12 amino acids. The V end was cut by 6 bases, the J end by 3 bases, with 8 bases between. In this sample, this clone turned up once. Its matching antigen is unknown. The genes are TRBV19 and TRBJ1-1; D is undetermined. The specimen sequenced was PBMCs. This TCR derives from a man aged 30 to 39 in good health and CMV-seronegative. The CDR3 reads CASRLGDTEAFF. CDR3 DNA sequence: TGTGCCAGTAGGCTCGGGGACACTGAAGCTTTCTTT.